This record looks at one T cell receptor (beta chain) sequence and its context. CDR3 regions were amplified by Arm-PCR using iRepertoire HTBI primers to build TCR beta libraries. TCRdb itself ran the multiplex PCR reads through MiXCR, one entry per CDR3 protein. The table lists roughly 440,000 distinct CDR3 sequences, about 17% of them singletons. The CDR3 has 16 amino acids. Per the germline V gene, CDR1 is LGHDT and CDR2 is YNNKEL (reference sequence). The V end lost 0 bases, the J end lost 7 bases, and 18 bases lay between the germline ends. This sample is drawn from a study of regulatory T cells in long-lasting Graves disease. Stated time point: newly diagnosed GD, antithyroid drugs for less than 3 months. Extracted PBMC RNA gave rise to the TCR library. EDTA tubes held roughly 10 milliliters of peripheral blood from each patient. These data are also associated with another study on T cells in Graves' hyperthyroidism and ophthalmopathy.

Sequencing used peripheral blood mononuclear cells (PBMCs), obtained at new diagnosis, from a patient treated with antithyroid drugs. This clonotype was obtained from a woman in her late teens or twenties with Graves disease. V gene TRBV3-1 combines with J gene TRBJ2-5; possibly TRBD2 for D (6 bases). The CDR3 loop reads CASSQDSAGRRGTQYF. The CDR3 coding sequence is TGTGCCAGCAGCCAAGATTCTGCGGGGCGTAGGGGGACCCAGTACTTC.